Below are 17 T cell receptor beta chains sequenced from a single sample in a study of lymphopenia after photon versus proton radiotherapy. The repertoire was sequenced with immunoSEQ multiplex PCR; TCRdb's copy has only in-frame clones and lacks some. The sample includes 2,100 or so clones, around 76% of them seen just once. Source: peripheral blood, taken from a patient treated with photon-based radiotherapy. The receptors here all came from an older man with cholangiocarcinoma.

The rearrangement joins TRBV19 to TRBJ1-5, with 8 bases that match TRBD1. Germline CDR1 and CDR2: LNHDA and SQIVND (reference sequence). J gave up 6 bases and V 10 bases, and 8 bases lay outside the gene matches. The CDR3 spans 13 residues. CDR3 loop: CATIGQGGQPQHF. CDR3 DNA: TGTGCCACCATCGGACAGGGCGGTCAGCCCCAGCATTTT.

This chain links TRBV18 with TRBJ2-2; D may match TRBD1 or TRBD2 (5 bases each). The germline CDR1 and CDR2 sequences are KGHSH and LQKENI. The CDR3 loop spans 14 amino acids. V was shortened by 8 bases and J by 4 bases, with 14 bases between the two germline ends. CDR3 DNA: TGTGCCAGCCTAGGAGAGGGGAGCACCGGGGAGCTGTTTTTT. It is translated as CASLGEGSTGELFF.

This sequence joins TRBV27 and TRBJ2-2; 8 bases are shared with TRBD1. Germline CDR1 and CDR2: MNHEY and SMNVEV (reference sequence). The CDR3 runs to 17 residues. V shed 2 bases, J shed 6 bases, and the junction held 11 bases outside the gene matches. The CDR3 DNA reads as TGTGCCAGCAGTTTAGGACCGGGACAGGTGTTCGCCGGGGAGCTGTTTTTT. Translating it yields CASSLGPGQVFAGELFF.

The genes are TRBV7-8 and TRBJ1-2; tentative D call: TRBD1 (5 bases). In germline, CDR1 is SGHVS, CDR2 FQNEAQ. The V gene lost 5 bases and the J gene lost 8 bases, with 12 bases spanning the gap. This CDR3 spans 12 amino acids. The CDR3 reads CASSRYRGGYTF. CDR3 in DNA: TGTGCCAGCAGCCGATACCGGGGGGGCTACACCTTC.

In this sample, this clone is large (0.1 to 1%). The chain carries TRBV19 and TRBJ2-3, with TRBD1 identical over 7 bases. The CDR3 spans 15 residues. V shed 5 bases, J shed 6 bases, and the junction held 11 bases outside the gene matches. In germline, CDR1 is LNHDA, CDR2 SQIVND (reference sequence). In DNA, the CDR3 is TGTGCCAGTAGTGTCCGGGACAGTAGAGTCGATACGCAGTATTTT. Protein product: CASSVRDSRVDTQYF.

This chain links TRBV6-6 with TRBJ2-1; D is perhaps TRBD1 (6 bases). The germline CDR1 and CDR2 sequences are MNHNY and SVGAGI (reference sequence). The CDR3 sequence is 14 residues long. The germline V and J ends were trimmed by 10 bases and 0 bases, with 13 bases remaining between them. CDR3 loop: CAIGDTSSYNEQFF. Written as DNA, the CDR3 is TGTGCCATCGGGGACACAAGCTCCTACAATGAGCAGTTCTTC.

The chain employs TRBV11-2 and TRBJ2-5; D is ambiguous. CDR3 length: 11 residues. CDR1 and CDR2 (germline): SGHAT, FQNNGV. V gave up 5 bases and J gave up 5 bases, with 6 bases separating them. For the CDR3, the DNA is TGTGCCAGCAGCATCCGGGAGACCCAGTACTTC. Amino acid sequence: CASSIRETQYF. Together with reference TRBV11-2 and TRBJ2-5, the CDR3 gives the full variable domain: EAGVAQSPRYKIIEKRQSVAFWCNPISGHATLYWYQQILGQGPKLLIQFQNNGVVDDSQLPKDRFSAERLKGVDSTLKIQPAKLEDSAVYLCASSIRETQYFGPGTRLLVL.

This chain connects TRBV4-2 to TRBJ2-7, with no clear D. Germline values: CDR1 LGHNA, CDR2 YNFKEQ. V gave up 4 bases and J gave up 0 bases, with 13 bases separating them. There are 15 residues in the CDR3. CDR3 nucleotide sequence: TGTGCCAGCAGCCGAGATGCTGGTAGCTCCTACGAGCAGTACTTC. Protein: CASSRDAGSSYEQYF.

This clone has a handful of counts. The chain carries TRBV6-1 and TRBJ1-3; possibly TRBD1 for D (5 bases). In germline, CDR1 is MNHNS, CDR2 SASEGT. CDR3 length: 13 residues. With 11 bases removed from V and 8 bases from J, the gap between germline ends came to 19 bases. The CDR3, as DNA: TGTGCCGCCGCGGGTGGGGGGTCGGACACCATATATTTT. This translates into CAAAGGGSDTIYF.

DNA for the CDR3: TGTGCCAGCAGCCAAGCTGGCGGGGGAGTCAATGAGCAGTTCTTC. Translation: CASSQAGGGVNEQFF. The rearrangement uses TRBV4-2 and TRBJ2-1; TRBD2 matches at 7 bases. Germline lookup yields CDR1 LGHNA and CDR2 YNFKEQ. J gave up 6 bases and V 1 base, and 6 bases lay outside the gene matches. This CDR3 spans 15 amino acids.

Worth noting for this clone: One end of the junction varies from germline; a read error may be responsible. The chain uses TRBV6-1 and TRBJ1-1, with D tentatively TRBD1 (5 bases). The CDR3 has 15 residues. CDR1 MNHNS and CDR2 SASEGT come from the germline V gene. CDR3 in amino acids: CAISESGTVNTEAFF. CDR3 coding DNA: TGTGCCATCAGTGAGTCGGGGACGGTGAACACTGAAGCTTTCTTT.

The rearrangement joins TRBV2 to TRBJ1-2, with D hard to call. This CDR3 contains 14 residues. CDR1 is SNHLY, CDR2 FYNNEI, per germline. Trimming pared 5 bases from V and 8 bases from J, leaving 18 bases between. CDR3 sequence: CASSSISLDGGYTF. CDR3 sequence (DNA): TGTGCCAGCAGTTCTATCAGCCTGGATGGAGGCTACACCTTC.

The rearrangement uses TRBV19 and TRBJ2-5; D is perhaps TRBD2 (7 bases). There are 17 residues in the CDR3. Germline V gives CDR1 LNHDA, CDR2 SQIVND (reference sequence). Trimming shortened V by 7 bases and J by 3 bases, and 24 bases separated the two germline ends. In nucleotides, the CDR3 is TGTGCCAGTACCATATCGATGGGGGGCAGCGGGGAAGAGACCCAGTACTTC. Translating it yields CASTISMGGSGEETQYF.

V and J are TRBV7-6 and TRBJ1-1; 12 bases line up with TRBD1. In germline, CDR1 is SGHVS, CDR2 FNYEAQ. The CDR3 sequence is 16 residues long. The trim removed 3 bases at V and 5 bases at J, leaving 7 bases unmatched. CDR3 nucleotides: TGTGCCAGCAGCTTTGGGACAGGGGGCTCGGGGACTGAAGCTTTCTTT. It yields the protein CASSFGTGGSGTEAFF.

The V gene is TRBV5-4, the J gene TRBJ1-5, with TRBD1 identical over 10 bases. Losses at the gene ends were 2 bases for V and 7 bases for J; bases not matched to a gene: 3. Germline CDR1 is SGHNT and CDR2 is YYREEE (reference sequence). The CDR3 has 14 residues. DNA of the CDR3: TGTGCCAGCAGCTTCGGGACAGGGGTCCAGCCCCAGCATTTT. Its protein product is CASSFGTGVQPQHF.

This clone showed up just once. The genes are TRBV6-1 and TRBJ1-1, with 9 nucleotides matching TRBD1. V shed 8 bases, J shed 0 bases, and the junction held 7 bases outside the gene matches. The CDR3 loop spans 15 amino acids. Germline V lookup: CDR1 MNHNS, CDR2 SASEGT. CDR3 nucleotide sequence: TGTGCCAGCCGGGACAGGGACCGAGTGAACACTGAAGCTTTCTTT. It specifies CASRDRDRVNTEAFF.

This clone appeared a single time. The J gene is TRBJ2-3, the V gene TRBV27; 16 nucleotides agree with TRBD2. Germline V gene data show CDR1 as MNHEY and CDR2 as SMNVEV (reference sequence). This CDR3 has 17 residues. The V and J ends lost 5 bases and 5 bases, in that order; junction bases with no gene match: 7. CDR3 sequence reads: CASSPGTSGGAVDTQYF. For the CDR3, the DNA is TGTGCCAGCAGTCCGGGGACTAGCGGGGGGGCTGTAGATACGCAGTATTTT.